The rows below give T cell receptor beta chains drawn from one sample of a study of lymphopenia after photon versus proton radiotherapy. TCRdb keeps only in-frame clones here, not all; method: immunoSEQ multiplex PCR. The table has 15,000 to 20,000 clones, roughly 86% seen once. Here the sequenced sample was peripheral blood, taken from a patient treated with photon-based radiotherapy. All receptors derive from a woman aged 45-59 years with pancreatic cancer. CDR3s include the opening cysteine and the closing phenylalanine or tryptophan. A D gene is named only where the DNA matches it firmly. Size is stated for part of the rows, as once, few or many counts, or as a class when the clone is expanded.

>.|.|TRBV11-1|TRBJ2-7
TGTGCCAGCAGCCGCGGAGGGGGGGGCGACTCCTACGAGCAGTACTTC
CASSRGGGGDSYEQYF
>.|.|TRBV5-1|TRBJ2-1
TGCGCCAGCAGCTCGGACGCGGCGGGATACAATGAGCAGTTCTTC
CASSSDAAGYNEQFF
>.|.|TRBV6-5|TRBJ2-1
TGTGCCAGCAACGCCCTGGGCTCCTACAATGAGCAGTTCTTC
CASNALGSYNEQFF
>.|.|TRBV30|TRBJ2-5
TGTGCCTGGAAAAGGCTCTGGGAGACCCAGTACTTC
CAWKRLWETQYF
>.|.|TRBV7-6|TRBJ2-7
TGTGCCAGCAGCCTGGGGCAGGCCGGCGAGCAGTACTTC
CASSLGQAGEQYF
>.|once|TRBV6-1|TRBJ2-6
TGTGCCATAGGGATTTCTGGGGCCAACGTCCTGACTTTC
CAIGISGANVLTF
>.|.|TRBV7-2|TRBJ1-2
TGTGCCAGCAGCTTAGACGGCAGCATCTATGGCTACACCTTC
CASSLDGSIYGYTF
>.|.|TRBV7-9|TRBJ1-2
TGTGCCACCGGCTTGGGGGGGTTTGGCTACACCTTC
CATGLGGFGYTF
>.|.|TRBV7-8|TRBJ2-2
TGTGCCAGCAGCTTATCGGCCACCGGGGAGCTGTTTTTT
CASSLSATGELFF
>TRBD1|.|TRBV28|TRBJ1-5
TGTGCCAGCAGTTTCCCCCTGACAGGGCAATATAGCAATCAGCCCCAGCATTTT
CASSFPLTGQYSNQPQHF
>.|.|TRBV9|TRBJ1-4
TGTGCCAGCAGCGTACAACAGCCAAAACTGTTTTTT
CASSVQQPKLFF
>.|.|TRBV18|TRBJ1-2
TGTGCCAGCTCACCCAATCAGGGTGGCGGCTACACCTTC
CASSPNQGGGYTF
>.|.|TRBV4-2|TRBJ2-7
TGTGCCAGCAGCGCTGGACTGCTCGGTAACGAGCAGTACTTC
CASSAGLLGNEQYF
>TRBD2|.|TRBV7-2|TRBJ2-7
TGTGCCAGCAGCCGCGCGGGGGGGTCGAGCTCCTACGAGCAGTACTTC
CASSRAGGSSSYEQYF
>.|.|TRBV4-2|TRBJ1-1
TGTGCCAGCAGCTTCTCTAGAGGGACCCATGAAGCTTTCTTT
CASSFSRGTHEAFF
>.|few|TRBV19|TRBJ2-7
TGTGCCAGTAGTATAAGCCTGGGTGGGGGCCCCTCGGGGTCCTACGAGCAGTACTTC
CASSISLGGGPSGSYEQYF
>.|.|TRBV18|TRBJ2-7
TGTGCCAGCTCACCCGGGGCGGGACACCTCTACGAGCAGTACTTC
CASSPGAGHLYEQYF
>.|.|TRBV7-2|TRBJ1-6
TGTGCCAGCAGCCCAGCCAATTCACCCCTCCACTTT
CASSPANSPLHF
>.|.|TRBV9|TRBJ2-5
TGTGCCAGCAGCCTAGGGGTAGCAGAAGAGACCCAGTACTTC
CASSLGVAEETQYF
>.|few|TRBV19|TRBJ2-1
TGTGCCAGTAGAGGAGGTGAGCAGTTCTTC
CASRGGEQFF
>TRBD1|few|TRBV18|TRBJ1-2
TGTGCCAGCTCACCTTCGACAGGGGGGACCTTC
CASSPSTGGTF
>.|.|TRBV18|TRBJ2-3
TGTGCCAGCTCACCCACAGATACGCAGTATTTT
CASSPTDTQYF
>TRBD1|.|TRBV7-8|TRBJ1-2
TGTGCCAGCAGCTTAGACGCGGATCTCCGTCGTCGGGACAGGGCCACCTATGGCTACACCTTC
CASSLDADLRRRDRATYGYTF
>.|.|TRBV5-1|TRBJ2-5
TGCGCCAGCAGCTGGGGGGCGAAATGGGAGGAGACCCAGTACTTC
CASSWGAKWEETQYF
>TRBD2|.|TRBV5-6|TRBJ2-1
TGTGCCAGCAGCTTGGGTCTAGCGGGAGAACTCGGTGAGCAGTTCTTC
CASSLGLAGELGEQFF
>.|.|TRBV6-1|TRBJ1-4
TGTGCCAGCAGGGACGTAGCCTCAAATGAAAAACTGTTTTTT
CASRDVASNEKLFF
>.|.|TRBV29-1|TRBJ1-3
TGCAGCGTTGCCACGGAGGGAAACACCATATATTTT
CSVATEGNTIYF
>.|.|TRBV28|TRBJ2-1
TGTGCCAGCAGACAGCCAAACAACAATGAGCAGTTCTTC
CASRQPNNNEQFF
>TRBD1|.|TRBV7-6|TRBJ2-1
TGTGCCAGCAGCTCCGTAAAACAGGGGAGAGGTGAGCAGTTCTTC
CASSSVKQGRGEQFF
>.|few|TRBV15|TRBJ2-5
TGTGCCACCAGCAGAGATCAGGGGAGTGAGACCCAGTACTTC
CATSRDQGSETQYF
>.|once|TRBV28|TRBJ2-7
TGTGCCAGCAGTTTGGGTAGGCGGGTCCTTAAACAGTACTTC
CASSLGRRVLKQYF
>.|few|TRBV29-1|TRBJ2-1
TGCAGCGTTGAAGACCCAAGGCAGGGCCTCTACAATGAGCAGTTCTTC
CSVEDPRQGLYNEQFF
>.|.|TRBV6-5|TRBJ2-1
TGTGCCAGCAGAGGGGGGGGGTTTCATGAGCAGTTCTTC
CASRGGGFHEQFF
>.|.|TRBV28|TRBJ2-1
TGTGCCAGCAGTCAACCCGCGAGGCCAGGGAGTAGGAATGAGCAGTTCTTC
CASSQPARPGSRNEQFF
>.|few|TRBV9|TRBJ1-3
TGTGCCAGCAGCGTAGACTCTGGAAACACCATATATTTT
CASSVDSGNTIYF
>TRBD2|.|TRBV4-1|TRBJ2-2
TGCGCCAGCAGCCGATCCCGGCGGGAGGTGTTTTTT
CASSRSRREVFF
>TRBD1|.|TRBV2|TRBJ1-4
TGTGCCAGCACCGGGACAGAGTATAATGAAAAACTGTTTTTT
CASTGTEYNEKLFF
>TRBD2|.|TRBV7-2|TRBJ2-2
TGTGCCAGCAGCTTAGCCGGGGAGGGCGGGGAGCTGTTTTTT
CASSLAGEGGELFF
>.|.|TRBV9|TRBJ2-7
TGTGCCAGCAGCTTCGACGGGGGCTCCTACGAGCAGTACTTC
CASSFDGGSYEQYF
>TRBD2|once|TRBV29-1|TRBJ2-1
TGCAGCGTGGGGACTAGCGGGAGGGCACGTGAGCAGTTCTTC
CSVGTSGRAREQFF
>.|once|TRBV5-5|TRBJ1-6
TGTGCCAGCAGCTTACAGGCGAGCTCCTATAATTCACCCCTCCACTTT
CASSLQASSYNSPLHF
>.|.|TRBV11-3|TRBJ2-1
TGTGCCAGCAGCCCCGGGGGCCTAGCGAACAATGAGCAGTTCTTC
CASSPGGLANNEQFF
>.|.|TRBV21-1|TRBJ1-4
TGTGCCAGCATCGATGGAGACAGGGGTTCCAAACTGTTTTTT
CASIDGDRGSKLFF
>.|.|TRBV28|TRBJ1-6
TGTGCCAGCAGCCCACCCGACATATCCTCACCCCTCCACTTT
CASSPPDISSPLHF
>TRBD1|.|TRBV12-5|TRBJ2-7
TGTGCTAGTGGTTTGGGGACAGGGCTCGACGAGCAGTACTTC
CASGLGTGLDEQYF
>TRBD1|few|TRBV28|TRBJ2-7
TGTGCCAGCAGTTTCGTGACAGGGAAAGGCTCCTACGAGCAGTACTTC
CASSFVTGKGSYEQYF
>.|.|TRBV15|TRBJ1-2
TGTGCCACCAGCAGAGCTGTGGGCCAGGAGCGTAGGAATGGCTACACCTTC
CATSRAVGQERRNGYTF
>.|.|TRBV4-3|TRBJ1-2
TGCGCCAGCAGCCAAACGGGAATCTATGGCTACACCTTC
CASSQTGIYGYTF
>.|.|TRBV5-6|TRBJ1-1
TGTGCCAGCAGCTTGGATTCAGGGCCCACTGAAGCTTTCTTT
CASSLDSGPTEAFF
>.|.|TRBV7-2|TRBJ2-3
TGTGCCAGCAGCTTAGGGCCTGGGGGAGCAGATACGCAGTATTTT
CASSLGPGGADTQYF
>.|.|TRBV6-1|TRBJ2-2
TGTGCCAGCAGTGAAAGGCCTATAAGGACAACGAACACCGGGGAGCTGTTTTTT
CASSERPIRTTNTGELFF
>.|.|TRBV13|TRBJ2-7
TGTGCCAGCAGCTTAGAGGGCAGATACTACGAGCAGTACTTC
CASSLEGRYYEQYF
>TRBD2|.|TRBV7-2|TRBJ2-3
TGTGCCAGCAGCTTAGGCGCGGGAGGGGGCACAGATACGCAGTATTTT
CASSLGAGGGTDTQYF
>.|.|TRBV6-1|TRBJ1-4
TGTGCCAGCAGTCCCCCCGAGGAAAAACTGTTTTTT
CASSPPEEKLFF
>TRBD2|.|TRBV9|TRBJ2-1
TGTGCCAGCAGCGTAGGACTAGCGGGAGGCTATGAGCAGTTCTTC
CASSVGLAGGYEQFF
>TRBD2|.|TRBV19|TRBJ2-3
TGTGCCAGTAGGGTAGCGGGAGCAGATACGCAGTATTTT
CASRVAGADTQYF
>.|.|TRBV25-1|TRBJ1-5
TGTGCCAGCAGGGCAGCGGGAGAAGGGCAGCCCCAGCATTTT
CASRAAGEGQPQHF
>TRBD2|.|TRBV4-1|TRBJ2-7
TGCGCCAGCAGCCAACTAGTAGCGGGAAGCTACGAGCAGTACTTC
CASSQLVAGSYEQYF
>.|.|TRBV4-3|TRBJ1-3
TGCGCCAGCAGCCACCTACAGGGTACTGGAAACACCATATATTTT
CASSHLQGTGNTIYF
>.|.|TRBV29-1|TRBJ1-3
TGCAGGTTTCGACAAGGAGGGCCCTCTGGAAACACCATATATTTT
CRFRQGGPSGNTIYF